This T cell receptor (beta chain) was recovered during a study of T cell changes during pregnancy in multiple sclerosis. V lost 1 base and J 10 bases, leaving 16 bases between the germline ends. Germline V gene data show CDR1 as MNHEY and CDR2 as SMNVEV (reference sequence). This CDR3 spans 15 amino acids. Sequenced by immunoSEQ multiplex PCR; TCRdb stores in-frame clones only, minus some. The data show 25,000 to 35,000 clones, with more than 70% seen just once and 5% to 6% held by the top ten. The TCR originated in a female donor with multiple sclerosis, enrolled in a pregnancy study. The chain is built from TRBV27 and TRBJ1-4, with D maybe TRBD1 (5 bases). Source: CD8+ T cells from peripheral blood mononuclear cells, taken in the first trimester of pregnancy. Here the CDR3 DNA reads TGTGCCAGCAGTTTATGGTCAAGGACAAGAGGAAAACTGTTTTTT. This encodes CASSLWSRTRGKLFF. The whole variable domain, filled in from reference TRBV27 and TRBJ1-4, reads EAQVTQNPRYLITVTGKKLTVTCSQNMNHEYMSWYRQDPGLGLRQIYYSMNVEVTDKGDVPEGYKVSRKEKRNFPLILESPSPNQTSLYFCASSLWSRTRGKLFFGSGTQLSVL.